The clone carrying this T cell receptor beta chain was found once. The V and J ends lost 3 bases and 8 bases, in that order; junction bases with no gene match: 11. The CDR3 runs 16 residues. Germline V CDR1 and CDR2: SGHTS, YDEGEE. This specimen comes from a study of metastatic and nonmetastatic thyroid tumors. Study as a whole: Repertoires from malignant and benign thyroid patients were compared across blood and tumor or nodule tissue.

Every patient was untreated before thyroid surgery. TCRdb re-analyzed the PCR reads through MiXCR. The sample gives tens of thousands of clones, 25% to 35% of which show up once; roughly 32% is in the top ten. The gene calls are TRBV5-8 and TRBJ1-6, with 7 bases lining up with TRBD1. Material: blood. This receptor was obtained from a female donor with papillary thyroid cancer or a benign thyroid nodule (not recorded which). Some clones in this sample may be carry-over from other donors' samples. The CDR3: CASSSGVGTVYSPLHF. As DNA, the CDR3 is TGTGCCAGCAGCTCGGGAGTGGGGACAGTTTATTCACCCCTCCACTTT. Complete variable domain (other parts from reference TRBV5-8 and TRBJ1-6): EAGVTQSPTHLIKTRGQQATLRCSPISGHTSVYWYQQALGLGLQFLLWYDEGEERNRGNFPPRFSGRQFPNYSSELNVNALELEDSALYLCASSSGVGTVYSPLHFGNGTRLTVT.